This T cell receptor (beta chain) was recorded in a study of control samples from healthy donors and cancer patients. Profiled with immunoSEQ multiplex PCR; TCRdb holds only in-frame clones, not every one. Altogether around 100,000 clones are present, about 90% being singletons, with the ten largest covering 2.5%. About this clone: Additional DNA sequences in this sample encode the identical CDR3.

This CDR3 has 14 residues. The germline gives CDR1 MNHEY, CDR2 SVGAGI. V was clipped by 5 bases and J by 4 bases, with 14 bases between them. The source of this sequence is a woman between 18 and 30 years old in good health. The specimen sequenced was blood. This chain links TRBV6-5 with TRBJ1-2; tentative D call: TRBD1 (5 bases). The DNA for the CDR3 is TGTGCCAGCAGTAAGGATAGGGGCAGCTATGGCTACACCTTC. This translates into CASSKDRGSYGYTF.